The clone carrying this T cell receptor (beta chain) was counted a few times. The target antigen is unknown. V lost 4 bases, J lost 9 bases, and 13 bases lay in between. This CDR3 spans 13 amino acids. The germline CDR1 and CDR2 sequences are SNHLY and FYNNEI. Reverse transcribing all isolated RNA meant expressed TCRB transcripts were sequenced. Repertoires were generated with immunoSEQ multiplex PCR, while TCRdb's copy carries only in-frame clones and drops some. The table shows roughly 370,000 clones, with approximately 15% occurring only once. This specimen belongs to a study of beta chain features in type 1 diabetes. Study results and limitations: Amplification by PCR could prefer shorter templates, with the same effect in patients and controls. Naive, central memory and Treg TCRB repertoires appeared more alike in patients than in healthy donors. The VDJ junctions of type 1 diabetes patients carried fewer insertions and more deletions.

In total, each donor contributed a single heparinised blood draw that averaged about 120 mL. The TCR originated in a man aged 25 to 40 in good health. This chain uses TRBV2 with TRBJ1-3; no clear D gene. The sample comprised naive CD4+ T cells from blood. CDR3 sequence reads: CASSVPRGSTIYF. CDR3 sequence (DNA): TGTGCCAGCAGTGTACCCAGAGGTTCCACCATATATTTT.